Sequencing of this T cell receptor beta chain was carried out in a study of T-cell reconstitution after alpha-beta-depleted transplantation in children (dated by TCRdb to 2016 to 2017). As for the study more broadly: Using TCR repertoire profiling, the study quantitatively followed how T-cell immune reconstitution unfolded in children after TCRalphabeta/CD19-depleted allogeneic hematopoietic cell transplantation. Results the study describes overall, beyond this receptor: The frequencies of hyperexpanded clones fell over the following months, and after one year, T-cell counts and TCRbeta diversity were mostly attributed to newly produced T cells. The apparently early recovery of alphabetaT-cell counts about two months after transplant reportedly depended on only several hundred rapidly expanded clones that came from non-depleted graft cells. In some patients, the high TCRbeta diversity seen at day 60 was put down to recipient T cells and intrathymic progenitors that had survived conditioning.

Library creation used PCR. TCRdb records Illumina HiSeq 2500 as the sequencer. Molecular barcoding was employed in the preparation of TCR libraries, with unique molecular identifiers being used to normalize TCRbeta repertoire quantification. TCRdb itself trimmed the public reads at Q25 with fastp, ran MiXCR and retained productive beta chains. When rows share a CDR3 protein, they turn into one entry using the most common DNA and genes. This sample comprises about 200,000 distinct CDR3 sequences, about 6% of them detected only once. About 4.4% of the sample rests with the top ten. This clonotype was observed at least ten times. The antigen this receptor binds is unknown. Within one base of it there is no much larger clone, and no base qualities were kept. The meaning of the sample's treatment or condition label: allogeneic hematopoietic cell transplantation with graft depleted of TCRalphabeta T cells and CD19 B cells. Transplant recipients were children who received TCRalphabeta/CD19-depleted allogeneic hematopoietic cell grafts.

The trim is 2 bases for V and 2 bases for J, with a gap of 9 bases between the germline ends. CDR1 and CDR2 (SGHRS, YFSETQ) derive from the germline V gene. The CDR3 spans 14 residues, from the cysteine through the phenylalanine. Only the CDR3 part of the read is kept: 42 bases, read in frame from the first base. The clonotype originates from a girl under two years old with combined immunodeficiency, due to receive a stem cell transplant. This receptor chain uses TRBV5-1 and TRBJ2-3; a weak D assignment points to TRBD1 (6 bases agree). This specimen was PBMCs, taken before TCRalphabeta/CD19-depleted stem cell transplant. The encoded CDR3 is CASSFGQYTDTQYF. The DNA is as follows: TGCGCCAGCAGCTTTGGACAGTACACAGATACGCAGTATTTT.